In this sample, the clone carrying this T cell receptor beta chain turned up a few times. Its antigen remains unknown. When replicate PCRs were run on sorted subsets, they used 150 to 250 ng DNA, approximately 33,000 T cell genomes. Using immunoSEQ multiplex PCR, the repertoire was profiled, and TCRdb retains in-frame clones only, with some absent. This sample has fewer than 400,000 clones, with around 67% found just once. This specimen comes from a study of shared clonotypes between healthy human individuals. Whole-study context: Researchers assigned three CD4 naive, three CD4 memory, two CD8 naive and one CD8 memory plate to each donor. Study-wide points: Although depth was large, rarefaction showed that sequencing of the sorted subsets was incomplete. Larger estimated richness was generally recorded for naive subsets relative to memory subsets.

This CDR3 spans 14 amino acids. CDR1 is MRHNA and CDR2 is SNTAGT in the germline V gene. With V trimmed by 6 bases and J by 6 bases, 7 bases remained unmatched. Sequencing input: memory CD4+ T cells sorted from blood. Subset indicated: CD45RA-negative fraction. This chain joins TRBV6-4 and TRBJ2-2, with 7 nucleotides matching TRBD1. The source is a man under 40 in good health. CDR3 nucleotides: TGTGCCAGCAGAAACGACAGGGTCCCCGGGGAGCTGTTTTTT. This codes for CASRNDRVPGELFF.